Given below is one T cell receptor (beta chain) in context. Its antigen is currently unknown. Those who donated were healthy HIV-negative adults, with no recent acute infections or vaccinations reported. A CD45RA+ naive subset and a CD45RA-negative memory subset were split from CD4+ cells. The data stem from a study of shared clonotypes between healthy human individuals. Findings and caveats of the study: Naive subsets generally had larger estimated richness than memory subsets.

For every subset, genomic DNA was evenly distributed across several immunoSEQ plates. Only in-frame clones appear in the TCRdb table, and some are missing; sequencing was by immunoSEQ multiplex PCR. The sample has around 2.5 million clones, approximately 93% seen once. The sample taken for sequencing was naive CD4+ T cells from PBMCs. Subset specified: CD45RA+ positively selected. The sequence was obtained from a man between 18 and 35 years old in good health. Some clones in this sample may be carry-over from other donors' samples.

As DNA, the CDR3 is TGTGCCAGCAGTGATCCCCGAAGAGGGGACACTGAAGCTTTCTTT. Translation: CASSDPRRGDTEAFF. V is TRBV25-1 and J is TRBJ1-1; D possibly corresponds to TRBD1 (5 bases). Germline V gene lookup returns CDR1 MGHDK and CDR2 SYGVNS. The CDR3 is made up of 15 amino acids. V lost 3 bases and J lost 3, with 14 bases in between.